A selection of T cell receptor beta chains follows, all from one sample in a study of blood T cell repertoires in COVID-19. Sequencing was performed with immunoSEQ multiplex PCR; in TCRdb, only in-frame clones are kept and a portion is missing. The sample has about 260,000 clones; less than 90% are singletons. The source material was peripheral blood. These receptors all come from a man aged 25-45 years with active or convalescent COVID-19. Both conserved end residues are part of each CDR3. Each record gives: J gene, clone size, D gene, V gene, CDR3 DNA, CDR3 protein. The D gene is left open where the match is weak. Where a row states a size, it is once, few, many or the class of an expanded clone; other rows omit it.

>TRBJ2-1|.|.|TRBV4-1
TGCGCCAGCAGCCACGGGACAAGTCCTCGCAATGAGCAGTTCTTC
CASSHGTSPRNEQFF
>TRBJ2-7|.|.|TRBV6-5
TGTGCCAGCAGTTACTCGTCCCTAAACTACGAGCAGTACTTC
CASSYSSLNYEQYF
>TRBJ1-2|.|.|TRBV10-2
TGCGCCAGCAGTGACCACCCCACAGGGATTTATGGCTACACCTTC
CASSDHPTGIYGYTF
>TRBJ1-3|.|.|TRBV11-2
TGTGCCAGCAGCGTAGGACAGTCTGGAAACACCATATATTTT
CASSVGQSGNTIYF
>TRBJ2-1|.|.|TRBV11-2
TGTGCCAGCAGCACGAATTGGGCTACGGCCTACAATGAGCAGTTCTTC
CASSTNWATAYNEQFF
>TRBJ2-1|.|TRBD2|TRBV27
TGTGCCAGCAATCGACTAGCGGGGGGGCCAAGTGAGCAGTTCTTC
CASNRLAGGPSEQFF
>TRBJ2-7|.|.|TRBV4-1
TGCGCCAGCAGCCAAGGTCAGGGCACCTACGAGCAGTACTTC
CASSQGQGTYEQYF
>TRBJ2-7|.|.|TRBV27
TGTGCCAGCAGTTTTGGCACCGACTACGAGCAGTACTTC
CASSFGTDYEQYF
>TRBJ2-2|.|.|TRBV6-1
TGTGCCAGCAGTGACAGGGGTTTCAGCGGGGAGCTGTTTTTT
CASSDRGFSGELFF
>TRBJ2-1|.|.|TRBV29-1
TGCAGCGTTGAAGATGTAGCACTCCCGGAAGATGAGCAGTTCTTC
CSVEDVALPEDEQFF
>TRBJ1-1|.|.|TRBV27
TGTGCCAGCAGTTCCCGGGAGGTCGGGGAAGCTTTCTTT
CASSSREVGEAFF
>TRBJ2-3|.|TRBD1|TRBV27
TGTGCCAGCAGTTGGACAGGGGGTCCAGATACGCAGTATTTT
CASSWTGGPDTQYF
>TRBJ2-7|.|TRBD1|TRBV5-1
TGCGCCAGCAGCTTGGCGGGACAGGGTTACGAGCAGTACTTC
CASSLAGQGYEQYF
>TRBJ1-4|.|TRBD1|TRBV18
TGTGCCAGCTCACCAGTCGGACAGGGCGTAGTAGAAAAACTGTTTTTT
CASSPVGQGVVEKLFF
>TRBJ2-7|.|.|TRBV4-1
TGCGCCAGCAGCCAGAATACAGCGGGCTCTTACGAGCAGTACTTC
CASSQNTAGSYEQYF
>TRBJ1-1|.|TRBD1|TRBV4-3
TGCGCCAGCAGCCATCAGGCAGGGGGCTTGGTCACTGAAGCTTTCTTT
CASSHQAGGLVTEAFF
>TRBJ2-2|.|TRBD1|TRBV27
TGTGCCAGCAGTTTATTTGTTCGACAGGGCAAGAACACCGGGGAGCTGTTTTTT
CASSLFVRQGKNTGELFF
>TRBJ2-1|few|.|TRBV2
TGTGCCAGCAGTGAATTTGACGGAGTCTACAATGAGCAGTTCTTC
CASSEFDGVYNEQFF
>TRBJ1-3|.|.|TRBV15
TGTGCCACCAGCACCTGGGGGCGAAACACCATATATTTT
CATSTWGRNTIYF
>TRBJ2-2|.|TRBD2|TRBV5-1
TGCGCCAGCAGCACTAGCGGGGGGCCCGGGGAGCTGTTTTTT
CASSTSGGPGELFF
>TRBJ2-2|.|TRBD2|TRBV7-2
TGTGCCAGCAGCCATAGCGGGGGGTCCACCGGGGAGCTGTTTTTT
CASSHSGGSTGELFF
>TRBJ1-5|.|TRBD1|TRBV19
TGTGCCAGTAGTATGGGACAGTACGGCAATCAGCCCCAGCATTTT
CASSMGQYGNQPQHF
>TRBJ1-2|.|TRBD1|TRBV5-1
TGCGCCAGCAGCTTGACAGGGGGCGTTATCTATGGCTACACCTTC
CASSLTGGVIYGYTF
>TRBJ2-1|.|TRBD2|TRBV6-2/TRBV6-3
TGTGCCAGCAGCAGGACTAGCGGGGGCACCATGGATGAGCAGTTCTTC
CASSRTSGGTMDEQFF
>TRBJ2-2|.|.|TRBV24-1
TGTGCCACCAGTGCGTCGTCAGGGAACACCGGGGAGCTGTTTTTT
CATSASSGNTGELFF
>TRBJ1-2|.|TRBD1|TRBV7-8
TGTGCCAGCAGCTTGGGACAGGGGGCTAACTATGGCTACACCTTC
CASSLGQGANYGYTF
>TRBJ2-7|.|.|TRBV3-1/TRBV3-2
TGTGCCAGCAGCCGGGAACAGGATTCACATTTTTACGAGCAGTACTTC
CASSREQDSHFYEQYF
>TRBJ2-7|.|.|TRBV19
TGTGCCAGTAGTCCGATCCCGGGCGAGCAGTACTTC
CASSPIPGEQYF
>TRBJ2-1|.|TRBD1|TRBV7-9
TGTGCCAGCAGGACCCTCAACAGGGGATGGGCTGAGCAGTTCTTC
CASRTLNRGWAEQFF
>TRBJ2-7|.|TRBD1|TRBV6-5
TGTGCCAGCACCAGAGACAGGGACGGCGAGCAGTACTTC
CASTRDRDGEQYF
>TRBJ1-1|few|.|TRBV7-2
TGTGCCAGCAGCACCGCAGGGTACACTGAAGCTTTCTTT
CASSTAGYTEAFF
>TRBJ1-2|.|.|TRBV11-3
TGTGCCAGCAGCTTATCCTCGGGATATGGCTACACCTTC
CASSLSSGYGYTF
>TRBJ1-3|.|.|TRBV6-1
TGTGCCAGCAGTGAAAGTCTGGGGGCGCGCGGAAACACCATATATTTT
CASSESLGARGNTIYF
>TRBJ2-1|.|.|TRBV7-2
TGTGCCAGCAGCTTAGCAGGGCAGGAGGTAATAAATGAGCAGTTCTTC
CASSLAGQEVINEQFF
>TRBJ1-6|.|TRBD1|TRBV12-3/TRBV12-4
TGTGCCAGCGGGACAGGGGGAAATTCACCCCTCCACTTT
CASGTGGNSPLHF
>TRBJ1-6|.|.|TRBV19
TGTGCCAGTAGACAGGCGGGGAATTCACCCCTCCACTTT
CASRQAGNSPLHF
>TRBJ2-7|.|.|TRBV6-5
TGTGCCAGCAACACAGGGTCATCCTACGAGCAGTACTTC
CASNTGSSYEQYF
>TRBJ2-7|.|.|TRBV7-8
TGTGCCAGCAGCCCTGGGAGCTCCTTTCAGTACTTC
CASSPGSSFQYF
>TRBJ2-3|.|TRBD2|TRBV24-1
TGTGCCACCAGTGATGGGGGTAGCGGGGGGTCCACAGATACGCAGTATTTT
CATSDGGSGGSTDTQYF
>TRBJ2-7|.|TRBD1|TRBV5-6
TGTGCCAGCAGCTTGCCGGGACAGTCCTACGAGCAGTACTTC
CASSLPGQSYEQYF
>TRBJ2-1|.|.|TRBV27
TGTGCCAGCAGTTTCCCCGGTTCGGGTCTGAGCTCCTACAATGAGCAGTTCTTC
CASSFPGSGLSSYNEQFF
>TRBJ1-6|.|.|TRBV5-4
TGTGCCAGCAGCTTCGGCGCCCCGGCCAGGTCCTATAATTCACCCCTCCACTTT
CASSFGAPARSYNSPLHF
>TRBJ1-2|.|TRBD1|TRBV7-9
TGTGCCAGCAGCCCAGACAGGGGTGGCTACACCTTC
CASSPDRGGYTF
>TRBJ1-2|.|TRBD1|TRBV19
TGTGCCAGTAGTACCGTCGACAGGGTGAAAGGCTACACCTTC
CASSTVDRVKGYTF
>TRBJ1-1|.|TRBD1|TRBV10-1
TGCGCCAGCAGTGCCGGGACAGGGGGCTCAGGTACTGAAGCTTTCTTT
CASSAGTGGSGTEAFF
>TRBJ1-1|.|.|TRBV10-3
TGTGCCATCAGTGAGTCCGGCCGGACAGAAGCTTTCTTT
CAISESGRTEAFF
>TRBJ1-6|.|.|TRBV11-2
TGTGCCAGCAGCTTAGATCTGTGGGGGGTTTCACCCCTCCACTTT
CASSLDLWGVSPLHF
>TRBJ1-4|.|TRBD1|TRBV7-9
TGTGCCAGCAGCTTACCTGGGGACAGACCGCAACGAGGGAATGAAAAACTGTTTTTT
CASSLPGDRPQRGNEKLFF
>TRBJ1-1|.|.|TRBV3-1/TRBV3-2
TGTGCCAGCCGTCGCGGAGCCGAAGCTTTCTTT
CASRRGAEAFF
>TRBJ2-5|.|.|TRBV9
TGTGCCAGCAGCGCAGGGGCAACATCGTACCAAGAGACCCAGTACTTC
CASSAGATSYQETQYF
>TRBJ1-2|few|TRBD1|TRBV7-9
TGTGCCAGCACCCCTACCCAGGGGGCGCAGGCTAACTATGGCTACACCTTC
CASTPTQGAQANYGYTF
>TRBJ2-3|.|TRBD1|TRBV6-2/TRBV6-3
TGTGCCAGCAGTCTCCGGGACAGAATCACAGATACGCAGTATTTT
CASSLRDRITDTQYF
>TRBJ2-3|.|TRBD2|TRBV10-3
TGTGCCAACCAAGCGGGGGGCGACACAGATACGCAGTATTTT
CANQAGGDTDTQYF
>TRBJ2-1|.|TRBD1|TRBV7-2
TGTGCCAGCAGCGGGACAGGGAGGTATGAGCAGTTCTTC
CASSGTGRYEQFF